This TCR beta chain originates from a study of T cell responses to AZD1222 COVID-19 vaccine. Study-wide context: Second-dose schedules of about 4 or about 12 weeks were combined.

This table comes from immunoSEQ multiplex PCR, and its TCRdb copy is limited to in-frame clones, with some not included. Of about 190,000 clones listed, over 80% are singletons. Germline V gives CDR1 LNHDA, CDR2 SQIVND (reference sequence). There are 14 residues in the CDR3. The ends were cut back, 3 bases at V and 2 bases at J, with 9 bases in the middle. This TCR derives from an adult in good health. The V and J genes are TRBV19 and TRBJ2-3; tentatively, D is TRBD1 (5 bases). The specimen comprised peripheral blood, sampled on day 0 of AZD1222 vaccination. The CDR3 DNA reads TGTGCCAGTAGTATTGTAGGGGTCACAGATACGCAGTATTTT. Translating gives CASSIVGVTDTQYF.